This T cell receptor beta chain was captured by sequencing in a study of blood T cell repertoires in COVID-19. Across the whole study: Donors in the United States, Italy and Spain gave samples during acute or convalescent COVID-19. In each case, the material was cDNA or gDNA derived from T cells, B-cell-depleted T cells, or PBMCs.

The germline V and J ends were trimmed by 11 bases and 1 base, with 8 bases remaining between them. The germline V gene encodes CDR1 ENHRY and CDR2 SYGVKD. There are 11 residues in the CDR3. The protocol was immunoSEQ multiplex PCR, while the TCRdb copy is restricted to in-frame clones and leaves out a portion. This sample has about 120,000 clones; 75% to 80% occur once, and the top ten carry 7.9%. The sample consisted of peripheral blood. The chain joins TRBV10-3 to TRBJ1-1; no definite D call. The TCR originated in a human donor in a cohort sampled during active COVID-19. The CDR3: CASRENTEAFF. The DNA of the CDR3 is TGTGCCTCAAGAGAGAACACTGAAGCTTTCTTT.